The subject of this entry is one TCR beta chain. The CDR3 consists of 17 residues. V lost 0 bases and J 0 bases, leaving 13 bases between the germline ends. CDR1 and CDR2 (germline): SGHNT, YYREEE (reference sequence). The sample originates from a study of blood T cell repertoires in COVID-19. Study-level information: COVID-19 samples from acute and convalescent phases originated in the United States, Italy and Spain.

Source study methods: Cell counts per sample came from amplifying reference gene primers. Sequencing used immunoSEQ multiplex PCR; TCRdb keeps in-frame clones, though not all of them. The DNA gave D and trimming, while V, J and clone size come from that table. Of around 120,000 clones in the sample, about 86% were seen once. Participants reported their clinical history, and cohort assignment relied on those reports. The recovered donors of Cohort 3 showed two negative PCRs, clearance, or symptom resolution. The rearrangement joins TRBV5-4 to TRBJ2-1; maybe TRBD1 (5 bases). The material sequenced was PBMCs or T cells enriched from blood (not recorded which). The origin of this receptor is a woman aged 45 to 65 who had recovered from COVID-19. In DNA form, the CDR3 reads TGTGCCAGCAGCTTGGCCCCAGGGCTAAGCTCCTACAATGAGCAGTTCTTC. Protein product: CASSLAPGLSSYNEQFF.